Listed below are T cell receptor beta chains from one sample, sequenced in a study of blood T cell repertoires in COVID-19. Measured with immunoSEQ multiplex PCR; TCRdb has only the in-frame clones, and not every one. The sample includes roughly 230,000 clones, 70% to 90% of them seen just once. What was sequenced was peripheral blood. Receptor source: a man aged 35 to 55 with acute or convalescent COVID-19. The CDR3 runs from the conserved cysteine through the conserved F or W. D genes are given only for firm matches. Clone size appears in some rows only: once, few, many, or a class for an expanded clone.

D,size,J,V,DNA,CDR3
-,once,TRBJ1-6,TRBV6-5,TGTGCCAGCAGCGACAGACCGAATTCACCCCTCCACTTT,CASSDRPNSPLHF
-,-,TRBJ2-3,TRBV18,TGTGCCAGCTCACCACCGACGCGGGGCCTATACACAGATACGCAGTATTTT,CASSPPTRGLYTDTQYF
-,-,TRBJ2-1,TRBV7-9,TGTGCCAGCAGCTTAGGACTGAGGAGCTCCTACAATGAGCAGTTCTTC,CASSLGLRSSYNEQFF
TRBD1,-,TRBJ1-4,TRBV28,TGTGCCAGCAGTTCAAGAGGGACAGGGTATGAAAAACTGTTTTTT,CASSSRGTGYEKLFF
TRBD1,-,TRBJ2-7,TRBV6-1,TGTGCCAGCAGTGAAACCGGGACAGACTGGTACTTC,CASSETGTDWYF
-,-,TRBJ2-7,TRBV5-1,TGCGCCAGCAGGCCGGAGGACTCCTACGAGCAGTACTTC,CASRPEDSYEQYF
TRBD1,-,TRBJ1-6,TRBV7-9,TGTGCCAGCAGCTCCGGGACAGATAGCTCACCCCTCCACTTT,CASSSGTDSSPLHF
-,-,TRBJ1-4,TRBV11-1,TGTGCCAGCAGCCTTGACGGAGCAACTAATGAAAAACTGTTTTTT,CASSLDGATNEKLFF
-,few,TRBJ1-2,TRBV28,TGTGCCAGCAGTCGTGACAGCCTTAAGCCTAACTATGGCTACACCTTC,CASSRDSLKPNYGYTF
-,-,TRBJ1-2,TRBV6-1,TGTGCCAGCAGTGAAGGGCCAGGGGATGGCTACACCTTC,CASSEGPGDGYTF
TRBD1,-,TRBJ1-3,TRBV5-1,TGCGCCAGCAGCTGGGACAGTGTTGGAAACACCATATATTTT,CASSWDSVGNTIYF
TRBD2,few,TRBJ2-1,TRBV30,TGTGCCTGGAGTGTAAGCGGGGGGGACAATGAGCAGTTCTTC,CAWSVSGGDNEQFF
-,-,TRBJ1-3,TRBV30,TGTGCCTCCCAAGGAGGAGGGTCTGGAAACACCATATATTTT,CASQGGGSGNTIYF
-,-,TRBJ1-6,TRBV28,TGTGCCAGCAGTTTTCGGGGGTTTAATTCACCCCTCCACTTT,CASSFRGFNSPLHF
-,-,TRBJ1-1,TRBV7-2,TGTGCCAGCAGCTTAGGTCAGACTCGGGCTGAAGCTTTCTTT,CASSLGQTRAEAFF